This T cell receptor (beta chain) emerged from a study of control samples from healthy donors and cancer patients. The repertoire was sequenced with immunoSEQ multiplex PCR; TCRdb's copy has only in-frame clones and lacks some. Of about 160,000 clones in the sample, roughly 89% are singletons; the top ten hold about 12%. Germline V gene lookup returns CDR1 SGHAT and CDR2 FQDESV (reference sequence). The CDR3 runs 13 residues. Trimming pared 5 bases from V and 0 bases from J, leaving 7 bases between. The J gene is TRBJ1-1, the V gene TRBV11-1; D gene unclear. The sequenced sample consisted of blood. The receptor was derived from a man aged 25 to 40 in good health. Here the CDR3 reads CASSRLLNTEAFF. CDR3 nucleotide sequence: TGTGCCAGCAGCCGCTTATTGAACACTGAAGCTTTCTTT.